The T cell receptor beta chain under discussion was sequenced for a study of Tregs in tolerant kidney transplant recipients. Study-wide results and limits: Activated donor B cell expansion appeared to reveal the most relevant donor-specific TCRbeta repertoire.

This CDR3 is built from 17 residues. Germline CDR1 is LNHNV and CDR2 is YYDKDF (reference sequence). V shed 4 bases and J 4 bases; nucleotides not matched to a gene: 8. TCRdb's copy holds only in-frame clones and misses some; the assay was immunoSEQ multiplex PCR. This table has tens of thousands of clones, 95% to 98% appearing once. This clone was seen only once. Its target is unknown. The sequence came from a human donor who received a combined kidney and bone marrow transplant. This sample comprised CD4+ T cells from blood, obtained before the transplant. The chain joins TRBV15 to TRBJ2-1, with 12 positions matching TRBD2. The CDR3 region is CATSKNLAGGPYNEQFF. The CDR3 DNA reads as TGTGCCACCAGCAAAAATCTAGCGGGAGGGCCATACAATGAGCAGTTCTTC.